The source of this T cell receptor (beta chain) is a study of technical replicates of blood from several donors. Assay used: immunoSEQ multiplex PCR; TCRdb lists only in-frame clones, some missing. Of tens of thousands of clones in the sample, just over 95% were seen once. This sequence was found in a human donor in good health. The sample comprised T cells isolated from PBMCs.

In DNA, the CDR3 is TGCGCCAGCCAACTGTCCCCGGGACTAGCGGTCCAAGAGACCCAGTACTTC. Amino acid sequence: CASQLSPGLAVQETQYF. The chain employs TRBV5-1 and TRBJ2-5, with TRBD2 matching 11 bases. Per the germline V gene, CDR1 is SGHRS and CDR2 is YFSETQ. This CDR3 is built from 17 residues. The junction had 12 bases not matched to a gene; V was cut back by 7 bases and J by 1 base.